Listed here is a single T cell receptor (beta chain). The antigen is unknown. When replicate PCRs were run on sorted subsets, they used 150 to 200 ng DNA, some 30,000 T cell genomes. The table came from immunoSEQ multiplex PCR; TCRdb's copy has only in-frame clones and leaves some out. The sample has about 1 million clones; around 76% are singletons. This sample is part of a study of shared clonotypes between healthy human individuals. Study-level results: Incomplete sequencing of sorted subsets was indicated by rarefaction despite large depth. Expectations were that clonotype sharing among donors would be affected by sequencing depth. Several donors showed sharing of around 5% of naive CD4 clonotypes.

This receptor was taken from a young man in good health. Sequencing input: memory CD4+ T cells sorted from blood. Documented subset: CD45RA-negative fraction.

The CDR3 DNA reads TGTGCCAGCAGCCCCTCAAGAGTGGGGCAGTACTTC. Amino acid sequence: CASSPSRVGQYF. This chain joins TRBV11-2 and TRBJ2-7; D gene ambiguous. Deletions cut 5 bases from V and 9 bases from J, with 14 bases between. This CDR3 region has 12 residues. CDR1 and CDR2 (germline): SGHAT, FQNNGV.